This T cell receptor (beta chain) was sequenced in a study of Tregs in tolerant kidney transplant recipients. CDR3 length: 17 residues. J lost 1 base, V lost 1 base, and 5 bases had no gene match. Germline loops: CDR1 MGHRA, CDR2 YSYEKL. Thawed PBMCs were FACS-sorted into unstimulated CD4+CD25+CD127- regulatory T cells, CD4+CD25- non-regulatory cells, CD4 and CD8 cells. Using immunoSEQ multiplex PCR, the repertoire was profiled, and TCRdb retains in-frame clones only, with some absent. The data hold tens of thousands of clones, with 80% to 90% observed a single time. This sample comprised Tregs from blood, obtained before the transplant. The sequence derives from a human donor who received a combined kidney and bone marrow transplant. The chain is built from TRBV4-1 and TRBJ2-5; TRBD1 matches at 11 bases. CDR3 sequence: CASSQGGQGASQETQYF. In DNA form, the CDR3 reads TGCGCCAGCAGCCAAGGTGGACAGGGGGCTTCCCAAGAGACCCAGTACTTC.